Listed below are T cell receptor beta chains from one sample, sequenced in a study of T cell responses to AZD1222 COVID-19 vaccine. Assay used: immunoSEQ multiplex PCR; TCRdb lists only in-frame clones, some missing. Found here are about 130,000 clones, 88% of them singletons; the top ten hold approximately 8%. The sequencing here drew on peripheral blood, taken on day 0 of AZD1222 vaccination. The receptor set was obtained from an adult in good health. CDR3s include the opening cysteine and the closing phenylalanine or tryptophan.

V gene,J gene,CDR3 length,CDR3 protein
TRBV7-3,TRBJ2-1,14,CASSSPPSYNEQFF
TRBV11-2,TRBJ2-2,12,CASSLWTGELFF
TRBV3-1/TRBV3-2,TRBJ2-2,17,CASSHSMGRGNTGELFF
TRBV7-2,TRBJ1-1,13,CASSFGGDTEAFF
TRBV25-1,TRBJ1-4,13,CASSGHTNEKLFF
TRBV29-1,TRBJ2-7,13,CSVRYRGTYEQYF
TRBV5-1,TRBJ2-1,16,CASSLASGSSYNEQFF
TRBV18,TRBJ1-1,17,CASSPQGGLGGNTEAFF
TRBV18,TRBJ2-7,13,CASQPTGQAEQYF
TRBV7-6,TRBJ2-2,18,CASSTMVQGAANTGELFF
TRBV6-5,TRBJ2-3,13,CASSYRRSDTQYF
TRBV30,TRBJ1-2,15,CAWSAQGLTSYGYTF
TRBV28,TRBJ1-1,12,CASSFEYTEAFF
TRBV6-2/TRBV6-3,TRBJ1-3,12,CASSNTRNTIYF
TRBV4-1,TRBJ2-3,13,CASSLSTRYTQYF
TRBV7-2,TRBJ2-3,19,CASSLVGSVAGGSTDTQYF
TRBV19,TRBJ2-7,14,CASSIPGSHYEQYF
TRBV23-1,TRBJ1-5,16,CASSQSMHISNQPQHF
TRBV6-1,TRBJ1-3,15,CASSEEGRAGNTIYF
TRBV6-2/TRBV6-3,TRBJ2-7,14,CASSTPLRSYEQYF
TRBV9,TRBJ1-1,16,CASSVAGGPLNTEAFF
TRBV2,TRBJ1-5,15,CASSERRNSNQPQHF
TRBV30,TRBJ2-7,19,CAWSVLGTGKVPKYYEQYF
TRBV20-1,TRBJ2-3,17,CSASSGGSGRNGDTQYF
TRBV6-1,TRBJ1-1,15,CASSEDVSWGTEAFF
TRBV6-5,TRBJ2-7,12,CASLGQGYEQYF
TRBV20-1,TRBJ2-4,11,CSAGRMGVQYF
TRBV6-5,TRBJ1-6,13,CASTRGTLSPLHF
TRBV19,TRBJ2-1,12,CATSLREREQFF
TRBV2,TRBJ2-5,14,CASSKGTTQETQYF
TRBV9,TRBJ2-3,16,CASSVSSGGASNTQYF
TRBV19,TRBJ1-1,13,CASSFRGNTEAFF
TRBV11-2,TRBJ2-7,15,CASSSLRDRSNEQYF
TRBV10-1,TRBJ2-7,14,CASSPSPGYHEQYF
TRBV30,TRBJ2-1,13,CAWSRTPSNEQFF
TRBV9,TRBJ2-7,16,CASSLHGGPVLGEQYF
TRBV4-1,TRBJ1-5,18,CASSQVGRSARGNQPQHF
TRBV4-1,TRBJ2-1,15,CASSQTGSSYNEQFF
TRBV5-4,TRBJ2-7,14,CASSTGTGGYEQYF
TRBV7-7,TRBJ2-7,13,CASSRGLSYEQYF
TRBV19,TRBJ1-2,17,CASSPSRDRGNRNGYTF
TRBV9,TRBJ1-2,15,CASSPGAQGLYGYTF
TRBV14,TRBJ1-6,16,CASSPWTGRNNSPLHF
TRBV27,TRBJ2-5,17,CASSIAASGGYQETQYF
TRBV2,TRBJ2-3,13,CASGVHRADTQYF
TRBV7-9,TRBJ1-4,14,CASSFLQGGEKLFF
TRBV10-3,TRBJ2-7,14,CATRDDSSSYEQYF
TRBV7-3,TRBJ2-7,14,CASSLGLAGYEQYF
TRBV5-1,TRBJ1-1,12,CASSLAGMGAFF
TRBV9,TRBJ2-5,14,CASSPPQGDGTQYF
TRBV28,TRBJ2-7,15,CASSFSGQGTHEQYF
TRBV2,TRBJ1-2,16,CASSPKRGGVGYGYTF
TRBV18,TRBJ1-2,16,CASSPMEGARGYGYTF